A single sample gave rise to the 29 T cell receptor beta chains below, sequenced in a study of CD8+ T cells in alopecia areata. Sequencing used cDNA as its template, made by extracting RNA and reverse transcribing it. Here immunoSEQ multiplex PCR was the method, and the copy in TCRdb shows in-frame clones only, minus some. The sample contains 65,000 to 100,000 clones, just over 50% of which appear only once. The material sequenced was NKG2D-high CD8+ T cells sorted from blood. The receptors here all came from a human donor with alopecia areata.

This clone has only a few counts. V and J are TRBV5-1 and TRBJ2-7; D is possibly TRBD1 or TRBD2 (5 bases each). Per the germline V gene, CDR1 is SGHRS and CDR2 is YFSETQ. V shed 1 base and J shed 5 bases, with 13 bases lying between them. The CDR3 spans 14 residues. The CDR3 bases are TGCGCCAGCAGCTTGCGTGGGACGGGAAACGAGCAGTACTTC. It encodes CASSLRGTGNEQYF.

This clone was detected only a few times. This chain links TRBV4-1 with TRBJ2-1; D is uncertain. CDR3 length: 13 amino acids. Germline V gives CDR1 MGHRA, CDR2 YSYEKL. The V end was cut by 3 bases, the J end by 10 bases, with 13 bases between. CDR3 region: CASSQSSVAEQFF. The CDR3 DNA follows: TGCGCCAGCAGCCAGTCCTCCGTTGCCGAGCAGTTCTTC.

J is TRBJ2-5 and V is TRBV5-4, with 9 nucleotides matching TRBD1. This CDR3 is built from 17 residues. Germline V lookup: CDR1 SGHNT, CDR2 YYREEE (reference sequence). V was pared by 0 bases and J by 2 bases, with 8 bases of the junction left unmatched. The CDR3 reads CASSLVGSGTGQETQYF. The CDR3 bases are TGTGCCAGCAGCTTGGTTGGTTCCGGGACAGGGCAAGAGACCCAGTACTTC.

Only a few counts were recorded for this clone. This sequence joins TRBV29-1 and TRBJ2-1, with 7 bases that match TRBD2. V was clipped by 4 bases and J by 7 bases; unmatched bases: 10. The CDR3 length is 14 residues. Germline CDR1 SQVTM, CDR2 ANQGSEA. The CDR3 bases are TGCAGCGTTGTTGGGGGGAGGGCCGGGAATGAGCAGTTCTTC. Its protein product is CSVVGGRAGNEQFF.

This clone was observed a handful of times. The rearrangement uses TRBV18 and TRBJ2-7; no reliable D call. Trimming stripped 5 bases from V and 6 bases from J, with 11 bases between. The CDR3 runs to 12 residues. Per the germline V gene, CDR1 is KGHSH and CDR2 is LQKENI. This CDR3 reads CASSSARIEQYF. CDR3 DNA sequence: TGTGCCAGCTCATCCGCAAGGATCGAGCAGTACTTC.

This clone occurred a few times. This sequence joins TRBV2 and TRBJ2-7, with TRBD2 as a possible D gene (5 bases). The length of the CDR3 is 10 residues. Trimming removed 8 bases from V and 7 bases from J, with 9 bases in between. Germline V CDR1 and CDR2: SNHLY, FYNNEI. Written as DNA, the CDR3 is TGTGCCAGCGATGGCGGGGAGCAGTACTTC. It codes for CASDGGEQYF.

The table lists this clone with a few counts. This chain connects TRBV29-1 to TRBJ2-7, with D possibly matching TRBD1 (6 bases). V lost 6 bases and J lost 1, with 19 bases in between. The CDR3 covers 15 residues. Germline CDR1 reads SQVTM; CDR2 reads ANQGSEA. The CDR3 DNA reads TGCAGCGTCGAGAAGCGGCAGGGGAGATCCTACGAGCAGTACTTC. This sequence encodes CSVEKRQGRSYEQYF.

This rearrangement joins TRBV4-1 to TRBJ1-1; no clear D gene. The CDR3 totals 15 residues. V gave up 0 bases and J gave up 1 base, with 9 bases separating them. The V gene's germline CDR1 is MGHRA and CDR2 YSYEKL. The CDR3 loop is CASSQEGWGNTEAFF. The DNA of the CDR3 is TGCGCCAGCAGCCAAGAGGGATGGGGGAACACTGAAGCTTTCTTT.

This clone was counted between two and nine times. V and J are TRBV14 and TRBJ2-7, with D possibly being TRBD1 (6 bases). Germline-derived CDR1 and CDR2 are SGHDN and FVKESK. CDR3 size: 14 residues. V dropped 4 bases and J dropped 1 base, with 11 bases sitting between them. CDR3 bases: TGTGCCAGCAGCCCCCGGGACACATCCTACGAGCAGTACTTC. Residues: CASSPRDTSYEQYF.

This clone has a handful of counts. CDR3 in amino acids: CSVGPAGSHGYTF. The CDR3 DNA reads as TGCAGCGTGGGGCCGGCGGGTTCCCACGGCTACACCTTC. The chain is built from TRBV29-1 and TRBJ1-2; TRBD1 might be the D (5 bases). The CDR3 totals 13 residues. The V gene's germline CDR1 is SQVTM and CDR2 ANQGSEA. Trimming took off 6 bases at V and 8 bases at J, with 19 bases between the two ends.

V and J are TRBV4-3 and TRBJ2-7; 8 positions match TRBD2. Germline V gene data show CDR1 as LGHNA and CDR2 as YSLEER. Trimming at V came to 5 bases and at J to 2 bases, leaving 11 bases not matched to a gene. The CDR3 contains 16 residues. This CDR3 is CASSETAAGGAYEQYF. CDR3 coding DNA: TGCGCCAGCAGCGAAACGGCGGCGGGAGGAGCCTACGAGCAGTACTTC.

V usage is TRBV30 and J usage is TRBJ2-7; 9 bases are shared with TRBD1. Losses at the gene ends were 0 bases for V and 5 bases for J; bases not matched to a gene: 5. Germline loops: CDR1 GTSNPN, CDR2 SVGIG (reference sequence). This CDR3 has 14 amino acids. Here the CDR3 reads CAWSVQGAFNEQYF. CDR3 in DNA: TGTGCCTGGAGTGTACAGGGGGCGTTCAACGAGCAGTACTTC.

The chain links TRBV5-1 to TRBJ2-7; TRBD1 is a possible D gene (7 bases). The CDR3 sequence is 14 residues long. Germline V CDR1 and CDR2: SGHRS, YFSETQ. Trimming took 2 bases from V and 3 from J, leaving 12 bases between them. The CDR3 DNA reads as TGCGCCAGCAGCTTCGGGCAGGGGGGCTACGAGCAGTACTTC. Translated, it gives CASSFGQGGYEQYF.

This chain links TRBV27 with TRBJ2-1, with 8 bases identical to TRBD1. In germline, CDR1 is MNHEY, CDR2 SMNVEV (reference sequence). This CDR3 has 14 residues. The V gene end was trimmed by 4 bases and the J gene end by 7 bases; junction bases not matched to a gene: 6. CDR3 residues: CASSSSTGANEQFF. The CDR3 nucleotides read TGTGCCAGCAGTTCCTCGACAGGGGCGAATGAGCAGTTCTTC.

The chain has TRBV30 and TRBJ2-7; 9 nucleotides agree with TRBD1. The CDR3 consists of 20 residues. Germline CDR1 is GTSNPN and CDR2 is SVGIG (reference sequence). V shed 1 base and J 2 bases; nucleotides not matched to a gene: 21. CDR3 bases: TGTGCCTGGAGTGGTGGCATCGGGGACAGGGCCCTTACAACTACCTACGAGCAGTACTTC. It yields the protein CAWSGGIGDRALTTTYEQYF. Together with reference TRBV30 and TRBJ2-7, the CDR3 gives the full variable domain: SQTIHQWPATLVQPVGSPLSLECTVEGTSNPNLYWYRQAAGRGLQLLFYSVGIGQISSEVPQNLSASRPQDRQFILSSKKLLLSDSGFYLCAWSGGIGDRALTTTYEQYFGPGTRLTVT.

CDR3 DNA sequence: TGCAGCGGGGGCGAGTGGGGGGCCTACGAGCAGTACTTC. Protein sequence: CSGGEWGAYEQYF. The V gene is TRBV29-1, the J gene TRBJ2-7; TRBD2 is a possible D gene (6 bases). The germline V and J ends were trimmed by 7 bases and 2 bases, with 15 bases remaining between them. The CDR3 length is 13 residues. Germline V gene lookup returns CDR1 SQVTM and CDR2 ANQGSEA.

The J gene is TRBJ2-3, the V gene TRBV6-6; no definite D call. V lost 0 bases and J 14 bases, leaving 9 bases between the germline ends. The CDR3 is made up of 11 amino acids. Looked up from germline, CDR1 is MNHNY and CDR2 is SVGAGI (reference sequence). This chain's CDR3 is CASSYSNQLYF. The CDR3 nucleotides read TGTGCCAGCAGTTACTCCAATCAGTTGTATTTT.

A few counts support this clone. The rearrangement links TRBV29-1 to TRBJ1-1; D uncertain. Trimming took 1 base from V and 8 from J, leaving 11 bases between them. Germline V gene lookup returns CDR1 SQVTM and CDR2 ANQGSEA. The CDR3 has 12 amino acids. CDR3 sequence: CSVEGRPQEAFF. Here the CDR3 DNA reads TGCAGCGTTGAAGGGCGCCCCCAAGAAGCTTTCTTT.

The rearrangement joins TRBV4-1 to TRBJ2-7; 8 positions agree with TRBD2. CDR1 and CDR2 from the germline V gene are MGHRA and YSYEKL. The J segment lost 3 bases and the V segment lost 3 bases, leaving 10 bases of the junction unmatched. This CDR3 is 16 amino acids long. The chain's CDR3 is CASSHSGASGFYEQYF. The CDR3 nucleotides read TGCGCCAGCAGCCATTCAGGGGCTAGCGGGTTCTACGAGCAGTACTTC.

The gene calls are TRBV29-1 and TRBJ1-3, with 7 positions matching TRBD1. CDR3 length: 14 amino acids. Trimming took 7 bases from V and 0 from J; bases not matched to a gene: 6. Germline V gives CDR1 SQVTM, CDR2 ANQGSEA. CDR3 sequence (DNA): TGCAGCGCGGAGGACAGGCACTCTGGAAACACCATATATTTT. Its translation is CSAEDRHSGNTIYF.

V gene TRBV29-1 combines with J gene TRBJ2-3; no clear D gene. The V end was cut by 3 bases, the J end by 8 bases, with 6 bases between. The germline V gene encodes CDR1 SQVTM and CDR2 ANQGSEA. The CDR3 has 10 amino acids. The CDR3 nucleotides read TGCAGCGTTGAGAAGGCTACGCAGTATTTT. Translation gives CSVEKATQYF.

The chain couples TRBV29-1 to TRBJ2-2; D not resolved. Germline values: CDR1 SQVTM, CDR2 ANQGSEA. There are 15 residues in the CDR3. The V end was cut by 4 bases, the J end by 0 bases, with 12 bases between. The CDR3, as DNA: TGCAGCGTTGCGTTATACGTCGCGAACACCGGGGAGCTGTTTTTT. Its translation is CSVALYVANTGELFF.

The chain carries TRBV29-1 and TRBJ2-7; D is perhaps TRBD2 (6 bases). Germline-derived CDR1 and CDR2 are SQVTM and ANQGSEA. This CDR3 is built from 13 residues. Between the trimmed V and J ends, which lost 3 bases and 1 base, there was a span of 10 bases. The CDR3 loop is CSVEWGGSYEQYF. The CDR3, as DNA: TGCAGCGTTGAGTGGGGAGGTTCCTACGAGCAGTACTTC.

The rearrangement links TRBV5-4 to TRBJ2-4; 7 nucleotides match TRBD1. V was pared by 7 bases and J by 8 bases, with 6 bases of the junction left unmatched. CDR3 length: 12 amino acids. Germline V gene sequence: CDR1 SGHNT, CDR2 YYREEE (reference sequence). CDR3 nucleotides: TGTGCCAGCCGAGGGGGCGCCGACATTCAGTACTTC. It specifies CASRGGADIQYF.

The V gene is TRBV7-8, the J gene TRBJ2-3, with 12 bases that match TRBD2. The CDR3 consists of 15 residues. In germline, CDR1 is SGHVS, CDR2 FQNEAQ. V dropped 3 bases and J dropped 3; count of bases not matched to a gene: 1. CDR3 sequence reads: CASSFGLAGTDTQYF. The CDR3 bases are TGTGCCAGCAGCTTCGGACTAGCGGGGACAGATACGCAGTATTTT.

The chain links TRBV6-5 to TRBJ1-2; TRBD1 aligns across 7 bases. Germline lookup yields CDR1 MNHEY and CDR2 SVGAGI. This CDR3 is built from 15 residues. J gave up 3 bases and V 2 bases, and 6 bases lay outside the gene matches. CDR3 in amino acids: CASSYTSGTDYGYTF. The CDR3 coding sequence is TGTGCCAGCAGTTACACATCCGGGACAGACTATGGCTACACCTTC.

The CDR3 here is CSVEVGEIFSGANVLTF. The CDR3 coding sequence is TGCAGCGTTGAAGTAGGGGAAATCTTCTCTGGGGCCAACGTCCTGACTTTC. The V call is TRBV29-1, the J call TRBJ2-6; the D gene is possibly TRBD1 (5 bases). The germline V gene encodes CDR1 SQVTM and CDR2 ANQGSEA. CDR3 length equals 17 residues. With 1 base removed from V and 0 bases from J, the gap between germline ends came to 13 bases.

The chain links TRBV29-1 to TRBJ2-1, with 16 bases matching TRBD2. The CDR3 covers 15 residues. Germline loops: CDR1 SQVTM, CDR2 ANQGSEA. V was pared by 7 bases and J by 4 bases, with 4 bases of the junction left unmatched. CDR3 DNA sequence: TGCAGCGCCGGGACTAGCGGGGGGGCTTACAATGAGCAGTTCTTC. Translated, it gives CSAGTSGGAYNEQFF.

This sequence joins TRBV27 and TRBJ2-5, with 12 bases identical to TRBD2. The CDR3 is 15 amino acids. Trimming took 6 bases from V and 4 from J; bases not matched to a gene: 6. Germline V gives CDR1 MNHEY, CDR2 SMNVEV (reference sequence). The CDR3 sequence is CASRRILAGGETQYF. In DNA, the CDR3 is TGTGCCAGCAGACGGATACTAGCGGGAGGAGAGACCCAGTACTTC.